One sample yielded the 7 T cell receptor beta chains listed below, sequenced in a study of cytomegalovirus exposure and HLA in healthy donors (dated by TCRdb to the late 2010s). To prepare the library, the immunoSEQ multiplex PCR assay was applied. The multiplex PCR relied on a mix of 60 forward primers for TCR Vbeta segments and 13 reverse primers for TCR Jbeta segments. This is the immuneACCESS table as TCRdb keeps it, with only in-frame sequences that have V and J called. A part of the clones is gone; compared with another copy, unresolved V genes explain less than half, and the rest is unexplained. Here the sample has 150,000 to 200,000 clones; around 74% occur a single time. Of the sample, 2.5% to 3.5% is held by the ten largest clones. Sequenced input: PBMCs. Receptors originate from a female donor in good health and CMV-seronegative.

A note on this clone: A read error may produce the germline difference seen at one junction end. This chain links TRBV9 with TRBJ2-2; maybe TRBD1 (6 bases). The CDR3 consists of 14 residues. CDR1 and CDR2 from the germline V gene are SGDLS and YYNGEE. The DNA of the CDR3 is TGTGCCAGCAACGTAGGGGGAGACACCGGGGAGCTGTTTTTT. Protein product: CASNVGGDTGELFF.

The V call is TRBV6-4, the J call TRBJ2-7; possibly TRBD1 for D (7 bases). The CDR3 is 15 residues long. V was trimmed by 3 bases and J by 1 base, leaving 13 bases between them. Germline loops: CDR1 MRHNA, CDR2 SNTAGT. CDR3 protein: CASSDGTAGSYEQYF. CDR3 in DNA: TGTGCCAGCAGTGATGGGACAGCGGGTTCCTACGAGCAGTACTTC.

V is TRBV30 and J is TRBJ1-2; D gene ambiguous. V shed 2 bases and J shed 2 bases, with 6 bases lying between them. Germline assignment: CDR1 GTSNPN and CDR2 SVGIG (reference sequence). The CDR3 spans 12 residues. The CDR3, as DNA: TGTGCCTGGAGTCCGGGGAACTATGGCTACACCTTC. Translating gives CAWSPGNYGYTF.

The rearrangement joins TRBV30 to TRBJ1-2; the D is unclear. The CDR3 totals 14 residues. The germline gives CDR1 GTSNPN, CDR2 SVGIG (reference sequence). Trimming cost V 0 bases and J 0 bases, with 8 bases left between them. The chain's CDR3 is CAWSVLPTNYGYTF. The CDR3 DNA follows: TGTGCCTGGAGTGTACTACCGACTAACTATGGCTACACCTTC.

The chain recombines TRBV6-5 with TRBJ1-1; the D gene is possibly TRBD1 (5 bases). The CDR3 length is 16 residues. Trimming shortened V by 2 bases and J by 0 bases, and 13 bases separated the two germline ends. Germline loops: CDR1 MNHEY, CDR2 SVGAGI. CDR3 in amino acids: CASSYDGGSMNTEAFF. The CDR3 coding sequence is TGTGCCAGCAGTTACGACGGGGGATCGATGAACACTGAAGCTTTCTTT.

The rearrangement joins TRBV4-3 to TRBJ2-3; TRBD2 matches 9 bases. Germline CDR1 and CDR2: LGHNA and YSLEER. After removal of 8 bases from V and 2 bases from J, the junction contained 8 bases not matched to a gene. This CDR3 spans 15 amino acids. This chain's CDR3 is CASGRAGGYTDTQYF. CDR3 in DNA: TGCGCCAGCGGACGAGCGGGGGGATACACAGATACGCAGTATTTT.

This clone was recorded a few times. V usage is TRBV6-1 and J usage is TRBJ1-6; maybe TRBD1 (5 bases). This CDR3 region has 12 residues. Trimming took 8 bases from V and 7 from J, leaving 9 bases between them. Germline V lookup: CDR1 MNHNS, CDR2 SASEGT. This chain's CDR3 is CASSAGNSPLHF. Written as DNA, the CDR3 is TGTGCCAGCTCCGCAGGGAATTCACCCCTCCACTTT.